These 19 T cell receptor beta chains were sequenced from one sample in a study of blood T cells in healthy people across ages. PCR was performed a second time for 7 to 11 cycles using a sample-barcoded 5' primer and a J-beta primer mix. One entry per CDR3 protein results from TCRdb running MiXCR on the 5' RACE reads. The sample contains about 580,000 distinct CDR3 sequences, 40% to 50% of which appear only once. Specimen: blood. The receptors were gathered from a man older than 75 in good health.

This clonotype appeared a single time. The chain joins TRBV6-6 to TRBJ1-5, with no clear D. The germline V gene encodes CDR1 MNHNY and CDR2 SVGAGI (reference sequence). Between the trimmed V and J ends, which lost 2 bases and 4 bases, there was a span of 6 bases. This CDR3 comprises 13 residues. The CDR3 reads CASSYAPNQPQHF. As DNA, the CDR3 is TGTGCCAGCAGTTACGCCCCGAATCAGCCCCAGCATTTT.

The rearrangement joins TRBV30 to TRBJ1-4, with TRBD1 identical over 7 bases. CDR1 and CDR2 (germline): GTSNPN, SVGIG (reference sequence). V was clipped by 4 bases and J by 8 bases; unmatched bases: 10. This CDR3 contains 14 residues. The CDR3 nucleotides read TGTGCCTGGATGTCGAGGGGGCTTAGCGAAAAACTGTTTTTT. Its protein product is CAWMSRGLSEKLFF.

This clonotype was observed a handful of times. The genes are TRBV10-3 and TRBJ2-1; the match to TRBD1 covers 7 bases. The CDR3 runs 13 residues. The germline V gene encodes CDR1 ENHRY and CDR2 SYGVKD. Trimming removed 5 bases from V and 4 bases from J; junction bases left unmatched: 2. This CDR3 is CAISRGQYNEQFF. CDR3 DNA sequence: TGTGCCATCAGTAGGGGACAGTACAATGAGCAGTTCTTC.

The CDR3 coding sequence is TGTGCCAGCAGGCGGGACAGGGCCAATGGCTACACCTTC. It specifies CASRRDRANGYTF. The rearrangement links TRBV6-5 to TRBJ1-2; TRBD1 agrees at 9 bases. Trimming at V came to 6 bases and at J to 6 bases, leaving 5 bases not matched to a gene. The V gene's germline CDR1 is MNHEY and CDR2 SVGAGI. The CDR3 sequence is 13 residues long.

This clonotype was seen more than once but under ten times. This CDR3 reads CASTIASGGGNTQYF. In nucleotides, the CDR3 is TGTGCCAGCACCATCGCTAGCGGGGGGGGGAATACGCAGTATTTT. The chain links TRBV7-8 to TRBJ2-3, with 12 bases matching TRBD2. CDR1 and CDR2 from the germline V gene are SGHVS and FQNEAQ. The CDR3 loop spans 15 amino acids. V lost 7 bases and J lost 7; bases outside the gene matches: 9.

Turning to this clonotype: A much larger clone lies one base from this, so it may be a read error. The V and J genes are TRBV4-3 and TRBJ2-4; possible D gene TRBD1, 5 bases. The J call could be wrong; TRBJ2-7 is a better fit for the DNA end. Germline loops: CDR1 LGHNA, CDR2 YSLEER. This CDR3 has 15 amino acids. CDR3 nucleotide sequence: TGCGCCAGCAGCCAAGTGGCAGGGCCCGCCTACGAGCAGTACTTC. It translates to CASSQVAGPAYEQYF.

This clonotype turned up a few times. The rearrangement links TRBV30 to TRBJ2-2; no clear D. This CDR3 spans 13 amino acids. The germline V gene has CDR1 GTSNPN and CDR2 SVGIG (reference sequence). Deletions cut 5 bases from V and 6 bases from J, with 13 bases between. In nucleotides, the CDR3 is TGTGCCTGGGAAACGACTGGGCCCGGGGAGCTGTTTTTT. Translation: CAWETTGPGELFF.

This clonotype was detected a few times. The chain joins TRBV7-2 to TRBJ1-5, with D possibly matching TRBD1 (5 bases). V gave up 4 bases and J gave up 4 bases, with 17 bases separating them. There are 16 residues in the CDR3. Germline assignment: CDR1 SGHTA and CDR2 FQGNSA. The DNA of the CDR3 is TGTGCCAGCAGCTCCCCCCGGGGGACCTCTAATCAGCCCCAGCATTTT. Its protein product is CASSSPRGTSNQPQHF.

Regarding this clonotype: Germline and junction disagree at one end, which may indicate a read error. This chain links TRBV28 with TRBJ1-2, with no clear D. Germline-derived CDR1 and CDR2 are MDHEN and SYDVKM. The CDR3 spans 14 residues. The CDR3 DNA sequence: TGTGCCGGCAGTCCCCCCGGGGTGACTATGGGCTACACCTTC. It codes for CAGSPPGVTMGYTF.

V and J are TRBV7-2 and TRBJ1-3; D is unresolved. Germline V CDR1 and CDR2: SGHTA, FQGNSA. Trimming removed 5 bases from V and 7 bases from J, with 6 bases in between. CDR3 length: 11 residues. The CDR3 DNA follows: TGTGCCAGCAGCCCATCTAACACCATATATTTT. Encoded protein: CASSPSNTIYF.

This clonotype has a handful of counts. This chain links TRBV29-1 with TRBJ2-6, with 7 bases matching TRBD1. The CDR3 length is 15 residues. CDR1 is SQVTM, CDR2 ANQGSEA, per germline. The V gene end was trimmed by 5 bases and the J gene end by 4 bases; junction bases not matched to a gene: 8. The CDR3 bases are TGCAGCGTTCTACAGGGGATTGACGGGGCCAACGTCCTGACTTTC. Its translation: CSVLQGIDGANVLTF.

The chain is built from TRBV28 and TRBJ1-4; D is perhaps TRBD1 (6 bases). The CDR3 is made up of 15 amino acids. Germline V gene sequence: CDR1 MDHEN, CDR2 SYDVKM. The germline V and J ends were trimmed by 7 bases and 5 bases, with 17 bases remaining between them. The CDR3 nucleotides read TGTGCCAGCACTGCCCCTGGGGGGCTAAATGAAAAACTGTTTTTT. Amino acid sequence: CASTAPGGLNEKLFF.

V and J are TRBV5-1 and TRBJ2-7; D is undetermined. This CDR3 spans 14 amino acids. Germline V CDR1 and CDR2: SGHRS, YFSETQ. The V end was cut by 1 base, the J end by 0 bases, with 8 bases between. The CDR3 DNA reads TGCGCCAGCAGCTTGATGGCGGTCTCCTACGAGCAGTACTTC. Translated: CASSLMAVSYEQYF.

This clonotype was observed at least ten times. The J gene is TRBJ2-7, the V gene TRBV6-6; 7 bases align to TRBD2. This CDR3 is built from 15 residues. Germline CDR1 MNHNY, CDR2 SVGAGI (reference sequence). The trim removed 5 bases at V and 4 bases at J, leaving 11 bases unmatched. The chain's CDR3 is CASSEPGLSVYEQYF. The CDR3 nucleotides read TGTGCCAGCAGTGAGCCGGGACTATCTGTTTACGAGCAGTACTTC.

V gene TRBV28 combines with J gene TRBJ1-5, with D uncertain. Trimming took off 4 bases at V and 5 bases at J, with 15 bases between the two ends. The CDR3 spans 15 residues. In germline, CDR1 is MDHEN, CDR2 SYDVKM. In nucleotides, the CDR3 is TGTGCCAGCAGTTCCCCGGAGGGATGGGATCAGCCCCAGCATTTT. This codes for CASSSPEGWDQPQHF.

This clonotype was detected only a few times. The chain is built from TRBV10-3 and TRBJ1-6, with 12 bases aligning to TRBD1. The junction had 13 bases not matched to a gene; V was cut back by 10 bases and J by 9 bases. CDR3 length: 16 amino acids. Looked up from germline, CDR1 is ENHRY and CDR2 is SYGVKD. CDR3 residues: CATYTGTGGFGSPLHF. Here the CDR3 DNA reads TGTGCCACTTATACCGGGACAGGGGGCTTTGGTTCACCCCTCCACTTT.

The rearrangement uses TRBV4-1 and TRBJ2-1, with no clear D. This CDR3 is built from 14 residues. Per germline, CDR1 MGHRA and CDR2 YSYEKL. V lost 3 bases to trimming and J lost 8 bases, with 14 bases between them. The CDR3 DNA sequence: TGCGCCAGCAGCCAGACGGGCCGTTGGGATGAGCAGTTCTTC. Translated: CASSQTGRWDEQFF.

The chain links TRBV12-3 or TRBV12-4 to TRBJ2-1; 12 nucleotides line up with TRBD2. The length of the CDR3 is 16 residues. Trimming took 3 bases from V and 9 from J; bases not matched to a gene: 9. CDR3 loop: CASSLASGGAGGEQFF. CDR3 bases: TGTGCCAGCAGTTTGGCTAGCGGGGGGGCGGGGGGTGAGCAGTTCTTC.

This sequence joins TRBV7-2 and TRBJ2-3; 12 bases line up with TRBD2. J gave up 5 bases and V 1 base, and 7 bases lay outside the gene matches. CDR3 length: 17 residues. The germline gives CDR1 SGHTA, CDR2 FQGNSA. For the CDR3, the DNA is TGTGCCAGCAGCTTAGTGGCTAGCGGGGGGGCCGTAGATACGCAGTATTTT. Protein: CASSLVASGGAVDTQYF.